These 19 T cell receptor beta chains came from one sample sequenced in a study of T cell repertoires in cytomegalovirus infection. TCRdb processed the reads anew with MiXCR; each CDR3 protein has one entry. This table has more than 350,000 distinct CDR3 sequences, roughly a third appearing once. Material: PBMCs. Receptors were obtained from a human donor in good health (CMV status not recorded). Some clones in this sample may be carry-over from other donors' samples.

V is TRBV5-4 and J is TRBJ1-4; a possible D gene is TRBD1 (6 bases). Looked up from germline, CDR1 is SGHNT and CDR2 is YYREEE (reference sequence). Trimming stripped 4 bases from V and 7 bases from J, with 17 bases between. This CDR3 has 15 amino acids. Here the CDR3 DNA reads TGTGCCAGCAGCCACCCCGGGGGCCCTAGTGAAAAACTGTTTTTT. Its protein product is CASSHPGGPSEKLFF.

The chain recombines TRBV20-1 with TRBJ1-1; 7 bases are shared with TRBD1. Germline-derived CDR1 and CDR2 are DFQATT and SNEGSKA (reference sequence). CDR3 length: 14 residues. Losses at the gene ends were 2 bases for V and 5 bases for J; bases not matched to a gene: 8. The CDR3 region is CSARTRQGRTEAFF. The CDR3 DNA follows: TGCAGTGCTAGAACCCGACAGGGAAGGACTGAAGCTTTCTTT.

The chain couples TRBV7-6 to TRBJ2-1; a weak D match, TRBD2 (6 bases). V was shortened by 5 bases and J by 6 bases, with 20 bases between the two germline ends. The CDR3 consists of 16 residues. The germline CDR1 and CDR2 sequences are SGHVS and FNYEAQ. The chain's CDR3 is CASSPMSLRGSNEQFF. DNA of the CDR3: TGTGCCAGCAGCCCGATGAGTCTTCGGGGGTCCAATGAGCAGTTCTTC.

This clonotype appeared a few times. The chain carries TRBV24-1 and TRBJ2-2, with 8 nucleotides matching TRBD1. Unmatched junction bases numbered 5, after V lost 7 bases and J lost 5 bases. This CDR3 comprises 14 residues. CDR1 KGHDR and CDR2 SFDVKD come from the germline V gene. The CDR3: CATSQDRATGELFF. The CDR3 coding sequence is TGTGCCACCAGCCAGGACAGGGCAACCGGGGAGCTGTTTTTT.

The rearrangement uses TRBV5-1 and TRBJ1-4; the match to TRBD1 covers 7 bases. Per germline, CDR1 SGHRS and CDR2 YFSETQ. The CDR3 sequence is 14 residues long. The ends lost 4 bases at V and 7 bases at J; junction bases unmatched: 7. The CDR3 DNA is TGCGCCAGCAGCGTCGGGACAGCCGTTGAAAAACTGTTTTTT. It translates to CASSVGTAVEKLFF.

J is TRBJ1-3 and V is TRBV4-1; D is undetermined. V gave up 1 base and J gave up 4 bases, with 11 bases separating them. There are 15 residues in the CDR3. Germline values: CDR1 MGHRA, CDR2 YSYEKL. Here the CDR3 DNA reads TGCGCCAGCAGCCAAGCCTTTCTCGGGGGAAACACCATATATTTT. It specifies CASSQAFLGGNTIYF.

This clonotype is a singleton in its sample. A read error is likely, as this CDR3 ends without the conserved phenylalanine or tryptophan. CDR3 bases: TGCAGTGCTAGAGTTGCAGGTGCAAGTGAGCAGTTCTTA. Amino acid sequence: CSARVAGASEQFL. V gene TRBV20-1 combines with J gene TRBJ2-1; D is unclear. Between the trimmed V and J ends, which lost 1 base and 9 bases, there was a span of 13 bases. CDR1 DFQATT and CDR2 SNEGSKA come from the germline V gene (reference sequence). The CDR3 is 13 residues long.

This clonotype has only a few counts. This chain links TRBV2 with TRBJ1-1; D is perhaps TRBD1 (5 bases). The V end lost 9 bases, the J end lost 2 bases, and 16 bases lay between the germline ends. CDR3 length: 14 residues. Germline V gene data show CDR1 as SNHLY and CDR2 as FYNNEI. CDR3 sequence: CASAPDRFNTEAFF. In DNA form, the CDR3 reads TGTGCCAGTGCACCCGACAGATTTAACACTGAAGCTTTCTTT.

The chain links TRBV19 to TRBJ2-1; TRBD1 might be the D (5 bases). This CDR3 comprises 15 residues. The germline V gene has CDR1 LNHDA and CDR2 SQIVND (reference sequence). V was cut by 1 base and J by 3 bases, with 10 bases left in between. CDR3 bases: TGTGCCAGTAGTATAGGTCCCAGGGACTACAATGAGCAGTTCTTC. As protein: CASSIGPRDYNEQFF. The variable domain in full, with the rest retrieved from reference TRBV19 and TRBJ2-1, is DGGITQSPKYLFRKEGQNVTLSCEQNLNHDAMYWYRQDPGQGLRLIYYSQIVNDFQKGDIAEGYSVSREKKESFPLTVTSAQKNPTAFYLCASSIGPRDYNEQFFGPGTRLTVL.

The table lists this clonotype with many counts. The chain joins TRBV28 to TRBJ2-5; D ambiguous. Germline values: CDR1 MDHEN, CDR2 SYDVKM. The CDR3 runs 16 residues. V dropped 3 bases and J dropped 2 bases, with 16 bases sitting between them. The DNA for the CDR3 is TGTGCCAGCAGTTTTTCCGGGTCCCAGTGGCAAGAGACCCAGTACTTC. The encoded protein is CASSFSGSQWQETQYF.

The genes are TRBV4-3 and TRBJ1-6; D unresolved. Germline-derived CDR1 and CDR2 are LGHNA and YSLEER. The CDR3 spans 14 residues. V lost 0 bases and J lost 8, with 8 bases in between. CDR3: CASSQDGQDSPLHF. The CDR3 DNA is TGCGCCAGCAGCCAAGATGGTCAGGATTCACCCCTCCACTTT.

Notes on this clonotype: Possible read error: a much larger clone is one base away. This rearrangement joins TRBV7-8 to TRBJ2-5; D might be TRBD2 (5 bases). The germline V gene encodes CDR1 SGHVS and CDR2 FQNEAQ. The CDR3 is 15 amino acids. The V and J ends lost 5 bases and 1 base respectively, with 14 bases between them. The CDR3 DNA follows: TGTGCCAGCAGCCCCTTTAGGAGGTCCCAAGAGACCCAGTACTTC. Translated, it gives CASSPFRRSQETQYF.

The chain carries TRBV2 and TRBJ2-4; 8 nucleotides line up with TRBD1. V gave up 6 bases and J gave up 5 bases; unmatched junction bases: 9. The CDR3 length is 15 residues. Germline V gene data show CDR1 as SNHLY and CDR2 as FYNNEI. The CDR3 here is CASSDPGTGQNIQYF. The CDR3 DNA sequence: TGTGCCAGCAGCGACCCCGGGACAGGACAAAACATTCAGTACTTC. The full variable domain, its missing parts supplied by reference TRBV2 and TRBJ2-4, is EPEVTQTPSHQVTQMGQEVILRCVPISNHLYFYWYRQILGQKVEFLVSFYNNEISEKSEIFDDQFSVERPDGSNFTLKIRSTKLEDSAMYFCASSDPGTGQNIQYFGAGTRLSVL.

The sample holds a few counts of this clonotype. The chain recombines TRBV6-5 with TRBJ2-1; the match to TRBD2 covers 7 bases. V trimming: 5 bases; J trimming: 8 bases; junction bases outside the gene matches: 12. CDR3 length equals 15 residues. Germline CDR1 is MNHEY and CDR2 is SVGAGI. CDR3 sequence reads: CASSPPGLEVYEQFF. The CDR3 nucleotides are TGTGCCAGCAGTCCACCTGGACTAGAGGTGTATGAGCAGTTCTTC.

V usage is TRBV6-5 and J usage is TRBJ2-7; maybe TRBD1 (5 bases). The CDR3 covers 14 residues. Germline V CDR1 and CDR2: MNHEY, SVGAGI. The V end lost 2 bases, the J end lost 0 bases, and 8 bases lay between the germline ends. The CDR3 protein is CASSYGRASYEQYF. The CDR3 DNA reads TGTGCCAGCAGTTACGGCAGGGCCTCCTACGAGCAGTACTTC.

This clonotype was picked up a small number of times. This sequence joins TRBV7-2 and TRBJ2-1; 8 positions agree with TRBD2. CDR1 and CDR2 from the germline V gene are SGHTA and FQGNSA. The length of the CDR3 is 15 residues. The ends lost 4 bases at V and 6 bases at J; junction bases unmatched: 8. Here the CDR3 reads CASSSRGVRLNEQFF. The CDR3 nucleotides read TGTGCCAGCAGCTCGCGGGGGGTCCGACTCAATGAGCAGTTCTTC. The complete variable domain, with remaining parts taken from reference TRBV7-2 and TRBJ2-1, reads GAGVSQSPSNKVTEKGKDVELRCDPISGHTALYWYRQSLGQGLEFLIYFQGNSAPDKSGLPSDRFSAERTGGSVSTLTIQRTQQEDSAVYLCASSSRGVRLNEQFFGPGTRLTVL.

On this clonotype itself: This likely comes from a read error, as the CDR3 has no conserved phenylalanine or tryptophan at its end. This chain joins TRBV6-2 or TRBV6-3 and TRBJ2-6, with D possibly TRBD1 on 5 matching bases. CDR3 length: 18 amino acids. Germline V gives CDR1 MNHEY, CDR2 SVGEGT. DNA of the CDR3: TGTTCCAGCAGTTACTCCCCGACAGCCTCTCCGGGGGCCAACGTCCTGACTTTA. Its protein is CSSSYSPTASPGANVLTL.

In this sample, this clonotype turned up a few times. The chain recombines TRBV12-3 or TRBV12-4 with TRBJ2-2, with D tentatively TRBD1 (5 bases). The V end lost 1 base, the J end lost 6 bases, and 12 bases lay between the germline ends. This CDR3 has 15 amino acids. The CDR3 DNA reads as TGTGCCAGCAGTTTAGGGGGCGGCGCGGCCGGGGAGCTGTTTTTT. This sequence encodes CASSLGGGAAGELFF.

This clonotype has just a few counts. The chain links TRBV6-5 to TRBJ1-3, with D unresolved. CDR1 MNHEY and CDR2 SVGAGI come from the germline V gene. V lost 6 bases, J lost 0 bases, and 12 bases lay in between. There are 15 residues in the CDR3. The CDR3 region is CASSFDGNSGNTIYF. DNA of the CDR3: TGTGCCAGCAGCTTTGACGGGAACTCTGGAAACACCATATATTTT.